This TCR beta chain is from a study of T cell repertoires in cytomegalovirus infection. Notes on the study in general: The cumulative frequency of public TCR beta families distinguished individuals who carried CMV together with the relevant HLA. Dominating the ex vivo response were TCR beta clonotypes that were CMV-specific and HLA-C-restricted.

This CDR3 is 12 amino acids long. V gave up 3 bases and J gave up 7 bases, with 10 bases separating them. From germline, CDR1 is MNHEY and CDR2 SMNVEV (reference sequence). One entry per CDR3 protein results from TCRdb running MiXCR on the reads. Here the sample spans around 800,000 distinct CDR3 sequences, around a third being singletons. Notes on this clonotype: Its antigen is unknown.

The receptor was derived from a human donor in good health (CMV status not recorded). Some clones in this sample may be carry-over from other donors' samples. The chain carries TRBV27 and TRBJ2-7, with D hard to call. The sample consisted of cultured CD8+ T cells from PBMCs, taken from culture after CMV antigen stimulation. In nucleotides, the CDR3 is TGTGCCAGCAGTTTGCCCCTCGGGGAGCAGTACTTC. Its protein is CASSLPLGEQYF.